Below, 23 T cell receptor beta chains from the same sample are listed, as sequenced in a study of vaccination effects on CD4 cells after COVID-19. An approximately 10-day culture period preceded the isolation of CD4+ T cells. Their specific antigens are unknown. Sequenced by immunoSEQ multiplex PCR; TCRdb stores in-frame clones only, minus some. The sample gives about 74,000 clones, around 77% of which show up once; 2% to 2.5% is in the top ten. The material was CD4+ T cells from PBMCs cultured without peptide, obtained before COVID-19 vaccination. Receptors originate from a human donor who received a COVID-19 vaccine.

There are a few counts of this clone. V gene TRBV6-4 combines with J gene TRBJ2-6, with D possibly TRBD2 on 5 matching bases. This CDR3 is 16 amino acids long. Trimming pared 5 bases from V and 1 base from J, leaving 12 bases between. Germline V CDR1 and CDR2: MRHNA, SNTAGT. This CDR3 is CASSLYGGSGANVLTF. CDR3 sequence (DNA): TGTGCCAGCAGTCTTTACGGAGGTTCTGGGGCCAACGTCCTGACTTTC.

The chain joins TRBV6-5 to TRBJ2-2; 11 bases align to TRBD1. Per germline, CDR1 MNHEY and CDR2 SVGAGI. Trimming cost V 7 bases and J 4 bases; bases outside gene matches: 5. This CDR3 has 15 residues. The CDR3 coding sequence is TGTGCCAGCACCAGGACAGGGGGCACCACCGGGGAGCTGTTTTTT. Amino acid sequence: CASTRTGGTTGELFF.

A remark on this clone: At one end the junction does not follow the germline gene, possibly because of a read error. The chain couples TRBV5-4 to TRBJ1-2; D is unresolved. In germline, CDR1 is SGHNT, CDR2 YYREEE (reference sequence). The CDR3 covers 15 residues. The CDR3 coding sequence is TGTGCCAGCAGCTTAACCGATAGTAGATTCTATGGCTACACTTTC. Translation: CASSLTDSRFYGYTF.

The sample holds a few counts of this clone. The V gene is TRBV13, the J gene TRBJ2-7; D may be TRBD1 or TRBD2 (5 bases each). V was pared by 5 bases and J by 9 bases, with 20 bases between. This CDR3 region has 14 residues. Germline V gene sequence: CDR1 PRHDT, CDR2 FYEKMQ (reference sequence). This CDR3 is CASSRNRDGGGQYV. The CDR3 DNA reads as TGTGCCAGCAGCCGAAATAGGGACGGAGGTGGGCAGTACGTC.

This chain joins TRBV3-1 (or the pseudogene TRBV3-2) and TRBJ2-2; D unclear. The CDR3 runs to 14 residues. The germline CDR1 and CDR2 sequences are LGHDT and YNNKEL (reference sequence). The V end was cut by 4 bases, the J end by 1 base, with 7 bases between. The CDR3 loop is CASSPLGNTGELFF. The CDR3 DNA sequence: TGTGCCAGCAGCCCCCTGGGGAACACCGGGGAGCTGTTTTTT.

This chain joins TRBV10-2 and TRBJ1-1, with 7 bases aligning to TRBD1. The CDR3 sequence is 12 residues long. Germline CDR1 WSHSY, CDR2 SAAADI. The J segment lost 10 bases and the V segment lost 4 bases, leaving 6 bases of the junction unmatched. DNA for the CDR3: TGCGCCAGCAGTGCGGCAGGGGGGCCAGCTTTCTTT. Its protein product is CASSAAGGPAFF.

A few counts support this clone. The gene calls are TRBV28 and TRBJ2-3, with no clear D. Germline-derived CDR1 and CDR2 are MDHEN and SYDVKM. CDR3 length equals 11 residues. Trimming pared 5 bases from V and 6 bases from J, leaving 6 bases between. The CDR3 DNA reads TGTGCCAGCAGTAATTCGGATACGCAGTATTTT. Its translation is CASSNSDTQYF.

The V and J genes are TRBV5-5 and TRBJ2-2, with a possible D match to TRBD2 (6 bases). This CDR3 spans 15 amino acids. CDR1 and CDR2 (germline): SGHKS, YYEKEE (reference sequence). V lost 3 bases and J 1 base, leaving 10 bases between the germline ends. DNA of the CDR3: TGTGCCAGCAGCTCCCTGCGGGGGAACACCGGGGAGCTGTTTTTT. Its translation is CASSSLRGNTGELFF.

V and J are TRBV9 and TRBJ2-1; 8 positions match TRBD1. The V and J ends lost 0 bases and 6 bases, in that order; junction bases with no gene match: 8. Germline-derived CDR1 and CDR2 are SGDLS and YYNGEE. The length of the CDR3 is 16 residues. The CDR3 DNA is TGTGCCAGCAGCGTAGACCCGGGACAGGCTTTCAATGAGCAGTTCTTC. It encodes CASSVDPGQAFNEQFF.

V usage is TRBV5-1 and J usage is TRBJ2-7; 8 bases map to TRBD1. Germline V gene sequence: CDR1 SGHRS, CDR2 YFSETQ. The CDR3 is made up of 14 amino acids. The trim removed 4 bases at V and 0 bases at J, leaving 3 bases unmatched. The CDR3 region has the DNA TGCGCCAGCAGCGCAGGACAGGGCTCCTACGAGCAGTACGTC. Amino acids: CASSAGQGSYEQYV.

The V call is TRBV7-2, the J call TRBJ1-6, with 8 bases identical to TRBD1. Germline V CDR1 and CDR2: SGHTA, FQGNSA. V lost 0 bases, J lost 8 bases, and 6 bases stayed unmatched. This CDR3 comprises 16 residues. CDR3 DNA: TGTGCCAGCAGCTTAGCCGGACAGGGCGGCGATTCACCCCTCCACTTT. Protein sequence: CASSLAGQGGDSPLHF.

This chain links TRBV7-2 with TRBJ2-5; no reliable D call. The CDR3 totals 11 residues. V was shortened by 2 bases and J by 5 bases, with 3 bases between the two germline ends. The germline gives CDR1 SGHTA, CDR2 FQGNSA. The CDR3 DNA is TGTGCCAGCAGCTTAACCGAGACCCAGTACTTC. It codes for CASSLTETQYF.

This chain uses TRBV24-1 with TRBJ2-1; unclear D gene. The germline V and J ends were trimmed by 4 bases and 0 bases, with 9 bases remaining between them. Germline V lookup: CDR1 KGHDR, CDR2 SFDVKD. The CDR3 contains 15 residues. In nucleotides, the CDR3 is TGTGCCACCAGTGAACAGAGTCACTCCTACAATGAGCAGTTCTTC. Translated: CATSEQSHSYNEQFF.

The CDR3 protein is CASSYTRGQPQHF. DNA for the CDR3: TGTGCCAGCAGTTACACAAGGGGTCAGCCCCAGCATTTT. The chain couples TRBV6-5 to TRBJ1-5; possible D gene TRBD1, 5 bases. Looked up from germline, CDR1 is MNHEY and CDR2 is SVGAGI. V was clipped by 2 bases and J by 6 bases, with 8 bases between them. CDR3 length: 13 residues.

This chain uses TRBV18 with TRBJ1-3; D not certain. Trimming left V 6 bases short and J 0 bases short, with 9 bases between. Germline lookup yields CDR1 KGHSH and CDR2 LQKENI. The CDR3 extends over 14 amino acids. CDR3 nucleotides: TGTGCCAGCTCGAAGGGAATCTCTGGAAACACCATATATTTT. This gives the protein CASSKGISGNTIYF.

The gene calls are TRBV25-1 and TRBJ1-4, with 8 positions matching TRBD1. V lost 5 bases, J lost 4 bases, and 6 bases stayed unmatched. CDR3 size: 15 residues. The germline V gene encodes CDR1 MGHDK and CDR2 SYGVNS. CDR3 protein: CASSLHRGGNEKLFF. CDR3 sequence (DNA): TGTGCCAGCAGTTTACACAGGGGGGGTAATGAAAAACTGTTTTTT.

The table lists this clone with a few counts. CDR3: CASRGFVRTGGLVNQPQHF. Written as DNA, the CDR3 is TGTGCCAGTAGAGGTTTTGTAAGGACAGGGGGACTCGTAAATCAGCCCCAGCATTTT. The chain carries TRBV19 and TRBJ1-5; 10 nucleotides agree with TRBD1. The CDR3 runs to 19 residues. Germline V lookup: CDR1 LNHDA, CDR2 SQIVND (reference sequence). The trim removed 6 bases at V and 4 bases at J, leaving 18 bases unmatched.

This chain links TRBV18 with TRBJ1-1; D not certain. The CDR3 has 13 amino acids. Germline CDR1 KGHSH, CDR2 LQKENI. Trimming shortened V by 2 bases and J by 5 bases, and 9 bases separated the two germline ends. CDR3 sequence reads: CASSPNLETEAFF. The CDR3 bases are TGTGCCAGCTCACCAAATTTGGAGACTGAAGCTTTCTTT.

This sequence joins TRBV5-6 and TRBJ1-4; 10 nucleotides match TRBD1. CDR3 length: 15 amino acids. V was pared by 1 base and J by 7 bases, with 4 bases of the junction left unmatched. Germline V gives CDR1 SGHDT, CDR2 YYEEEE. CDR3 in DNA: TGTGCCAGCAGCTTGCTCCGGGACAGGGGTGAAAAACTGTTTTTT. This gives the protein CASSLLRDRGEKLFF.

The sample holds one count of this clone. The V and J genes are TRBV9 and TRBJ2-1; 8 positions match TRBD2. The length of the CDR3 is 15 residues. The V gene's germline CDR1 is SGDLS and CDR2 YYNGEE. J lost 9 bases, V lost 2 bases, and 10 bases had no gene match. In DNA form, the CDR3 reads TGTGCCAGCAGCGTCACACCGGGACTAGTTGTTGAGCAGTTCTTC. It encodes CASSVTPGLVVEQFF.

The chain employs TRBV18 and TRBJ2-7, with D tentatively TRBD1 (6 bases). Trimming took off 3 bases at V and 0 bases at J, with 9 bases between the two ends. The CDR3 is 14 amino acids. Germline lookup yields CDR1 KGHSH and CDR2 LQKENI. The CDR3 spells CASSPDRSSYEQYV. CDR3 nucleotides: TGTGCCAGCTCACCGGACAGAAGCTCCTACGAGCAGTACGTC.

This chain links TRBV7-8 with TRBJ1-3, with a tentative D call TRBD1 (5 bases). Germline V gives CDR1 SGHVS, CDR2 FQNEAQ. The CDR3 has 15 residues. V was cut by 4 bases and J by 0 bases, with 10 bases left in between. This CDR3 reads CASSSDSFSGNTIYF. The DNA of the CDR3 is TGTGCCAGCAGCTCTGACAGCTTCTCTGGAAACACCATATATTTT.

The chain links TRBV5-1 to TRBJ2-1; 8 bases match TRBD1. The J segment lost 8 bases and the V segment lost 4 bases, leaving 8 bases of the junction unmatched. Germline V CDR1 and CDR2: SGHRS, YFSETQ. This CDR3 is 14 amino acids long. CDR3 sequence: CASSGGAGGDEQFF. CDR3 coding DNA: TGCGCCAGCAGCGGCGGGGCAGGGGGCGATGAGCAGTTCTTC.